This T cell receptor beta chain was identified during a study of PD-1 blockade in classical Hodgkin lymphoma. Each of the patients experienced relapse following autologous stem cell transplantation, and their brentuximab vedotin exposure differed. Best response was recorded as complete response, partial response or progressive disease. Concerning this clone itself: What it recognizes is unknown.

Study findings and constraints: Researchers reported that CD4+ TCR diversity, though not CD8+, rose significantly by C4D1.

The germline V gene encodes CDR1 SGHDT and CDR2 YYEEEE. The ends lost 0 bases at V and 3 bases at J; junction bases unmatched: 6. The CDR3 spans 17 residues. Only in-frame clones appear in the TCRdb table, and some are missing; sequencing was by immunoSEQ multiplex PCR. The sample has around 28,000 clones, approximately 87% seen once. The specimen comprised peripheral blood mononuclear cells (PBMCs), sampled before the second cycle of nivolumab. This chain links TRBV5-6 with TRBJ2-6, with 7 bases identical to TRBD1. This TCR came from a human donor with classical Hodgkin lymphoma. The CDR3 bases are TGTGCCAGCAGCTTGGCCCCAGGGGGTGTTGGGGCCAACGTCCTGACTTTC. Protein: CASSLAPGGVGANVLTF.